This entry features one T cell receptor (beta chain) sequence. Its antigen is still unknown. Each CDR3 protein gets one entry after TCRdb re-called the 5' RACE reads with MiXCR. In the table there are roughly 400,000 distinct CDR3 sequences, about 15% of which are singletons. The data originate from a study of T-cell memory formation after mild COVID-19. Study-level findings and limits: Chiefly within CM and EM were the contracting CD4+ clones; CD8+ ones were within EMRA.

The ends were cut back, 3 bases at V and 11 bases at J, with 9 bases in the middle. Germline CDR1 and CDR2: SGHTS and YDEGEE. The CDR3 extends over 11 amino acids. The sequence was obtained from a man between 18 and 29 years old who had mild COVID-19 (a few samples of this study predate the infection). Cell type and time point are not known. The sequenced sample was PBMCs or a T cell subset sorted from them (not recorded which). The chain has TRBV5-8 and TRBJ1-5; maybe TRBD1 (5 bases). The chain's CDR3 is CASSWEGTQHF. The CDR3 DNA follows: TGTGCCAGCAGCTGGGAGGGGACCCAGCATTTT.